This TCR beta chain was identified in a study of cytomegalovirus exposure and HLA in healthy donors. Both 60 Vbeta primers and 13 Jbeta primers went into the PCR. As originally analysed: A follow-up analysis tallied 73 million or so unique TCR beta chains, roughly 11 million shared. Method: immunoSEQ multiplex PCR; TCRdb's copy keeps in-frame clones and lacks some. V and J calls plus clone size are reproduced from that table; the DNA served to infer D and trimming. The sample carries around 94,000 clones, over 60% recorded once. This clone appeared once. The antigen is not known. Study findings and constraints: Rarity held for most TCR sequences, but there were some public TCRs that occurred in many donors. A previous analysis found most TCR beta V segments productive roughly 87% or roughly 30% of the time.

What was sequenced was PBMCs. The TCR originated in a male donor in good health and CMV-seropositive.

The CDR3 DNA follows: TGTGCCAGCAGGAAGGGGTTGGGTGGCTACACCTTC. Translated, it gives CASRKGLGGYTF. This rearrangement joins TRBV6-5 to TRBJ1-2, with D perhaps TRBD1 (5 bases). Trimming took 6 bases from V and 7 from J, leaving 12 bases between them. Germline assignment: CDR1 MNHEY and CDR2 SVGAGI. The CDR3 is 12 amino acids.